This T cell receptor beta chain was recorded in a study of blood T cell repertoires in COVID-19. In the study overall: The samples span acute and convalescent COVID-19 from the United States, Italy and Spain. PBMCs, B-cell-depleted T cells, or T cells provided the cDNA or gDNA that made up the material.

Individuals aged about 18 to 89 years were recruited from fewer than 25 US areas. This clone was found once. Original processing methods: Estimation of nucleated cell counts was performed using reference gene primer amplification. Profiling relied on immunoSEQ multiplex PCR, and the TCRdb table lists in-frame clones only, not all of them. V, J and clone size reflect that table, while D and trimming were determined from the DNA. The sample includes around 200,000 clones, roughly 87% of them seen just once. CDR3 size: 15 residues. J was trimmed by 1 base and V by 5 bases; bases with no gene match: 7. The V gene's germline CDR1 is SGHNT and CDR2 YYREEE (reference sequence).

The TCR was taken from a man aged 18 to 29 with acute COVID-19. The genes are TRBV5-4 and TRBJ2-7; 9 bases are a match to TRBD2. Sequenced input: PBMCs or T cells enriched from blood (not recorded which). CDR3 in DNA: TGTGCCAGCAGTCCGAGTAGCGGGAGTTCCTACGAGCAGTACTTC. This translates into CASSPSSGSSYEQYF. The full variable domain, rest sourced from reference TRBV5-4 and TRBJ2-7, is ETGVTQSPTHLIKTRGQQVTLRCSSQSGHNTVSWYQQALGQGPQFIFQYYREEENGRGNFPPRFSGLQFPNYSSELNVNALELDDSALYLCASSPSSGSSYEQYFGPGTRLTVT.